The 17 T cell receptor beta chains below come from one sample, sequenced in a study of cytomegalovirus exposure and HLA in healthy donors. 60 Vbeta and 13 Jbeta primers were used in PCR. The table came from immunoSEQ multiplex PCR; TCRdb's copy has only in-frame clones and leaves some out. The sample holds about 120,000 clones, about 80% seen once. The source material was PBMCs. The receptor source for this set is a human donor in good health.

The chain recombines TRBV9 with TRBJ2-7; 14 bases match TRBD2. The germline CDR1 and CDR2 sequences are SGDLS and YYNGEE. The CDR3 sequence is 13 residues long. The junction had 0 bases not matched to a gene; V was cut back by 3 bases and J by 7 bases. CDR3 sequence: CASSGTSGGEQYF. CDR3 in DNA: TGTGCCAGCAGCGGGACTAGCGGGGGGGAGCAGTACTTC.

The chain couples TRBV5-6 to TRBJ1-1; 10 nucleotides align to TRBD1. Trimming took 2 bases from V and 3 from J; bases not matched to a gene: 4. Germline lookup yields CDR1 SGHDT and CDR2 YYEEEE. There are 15 residues in the CDR3. The CDR3 region is CASSLKGQGYTEAFF. In nucleotides, the CDR3 is TGTGCCAGCAGCTTAAAGGGACAGGGGTACACTGAAGCTTTCTTT.

V usage is TRBV7-8 and J usage is TRBJ1-1; 7 bases match TRBD1. Germline CDR1 and CDR2: SGHVS and FQNEAQ. The CDR3 spans 15 residues. Trimming at V came to 2 bases and at J to 1 base, leaving 4 bases not matched to a gene. The chain's CDR3 is CASSLTGQRNTEAFF. The CDR3 DNA reads TGTGCCAGCAGCTTAACGGGACAGAGGAACACTGAAGCTTTCTTT.

The chain employs TRBV19 and TRBJ2-1; 8 bases align to TRBD1. With 6 bases clipped from V and 5 bases from J, the junction kept 12 bases outside the gene matches. The length of the CDR3 is 16 residues. Germline CDR1 reads LNHDA; CDR2 reads SQIVND (reference sequence). Here the CDR3 reads CASSLLGTGGDNEQFF. CDR3 sequence (DNA): TGTGCCAGTAGCCTCTTAGGGACAGGAGGGGACAATGAGCAGTTCTTC.

The chain uses TRBV13 and TRBJ1-2, with D possibly TRBD1 on 5 matching bases. V dropped 4 bases and J dropped 8 bases, with 20 bases sitting between them. This CDR3 spans 15 amino acids. Per the germline V gene, CDR1 is PRHDT and CDR2 is FYEKMQ (reference sequence). This CDR3 reads CASSSGSAPGGGYTF. Written as DNA, the CDR3 is TGTGCCAGCAGCTCCGGTTCCGCCCCGGGGGGGGGCTACACCTTC. The whole variable domain, remainder taken from reference TRBV13 and TRBJ1-2, is AAGVIQSPRHLIKEKRETATLKCYPIPRHDTVYWYQQGPGQDPQFLISFYEKMQSDKGSIPDRFSAQQFSDYHSELNMSSLELGDSALYFCASSSGSAPGGGYTFGSGTRLTVV.

The J gene is TRBJ2-7, the V gene TRBV2, with 8 bases fitting TRBD1. CDR1 is SNHLY, CDR2 FYNNEI, per germline. J lost 5 bases, V lost 4 bases, and 13 bases had no gene match. This CDR3 region has 16 residues. The CDR3 region has the DNA TGTGCCAGCAGTGCAGAGCAGGGCAGGGGGCTCCACGAGCAGTACTTC. Translated, it gives CASSAEQGRGLHEQYF.

This clone came up once. The V call is TRBV28, the J call TRBJ1-1; no reliable D call. The CDR3 sequence is 13 residues long. Germline V lookup: CDR1 MDHEN, CDR2 SYDVKM. V dropped 1 base and J dropped 0 bases, with 3 bases sitting between them. CDR3 protein: CASSLSLNTEAFF. The CDR3 nucleotides are TGTGCCAGCAGTTTATCCTTGAACACTGAAGCTTTCTTT.

CDR3 nucleotides: TGTGCCAGCGCCGGGACAGATAATGAAAAACTGTTTTTT. It translates to CASAGTDNEKLFF. The chain combines TRBV7-9 with TRBJ1-4; TRBD1 aligns across 7 bases. Germline CDR1 is SEHNR and CDR2 is FQNEAQ (reference sequence). The CDR3 totals 13 residues. J gave up 4 bases and V 8 bases, and 4 bases lay outside the gene matches.

The gene calls are TRBV2 and TRBJ2-6, with a tentative D call TRBD1 (5 bases). The germline CDR1 and CDR2 sequences are SNHLY and FYNNEI. This CDR3 is built from 15 residues. Trimming removed 6 bases at V and 2 bases at J, with 11 bases between. The CDR3 spells CASRSKGTGANVLTF. In nucleotides, the CDR3 is TGTGCCAGCAGGTCCAAGGGGACTGGGGCCAACGTCCTGACTTTC.

The V call is TRBV15, the J call TRBJ2-1; TRBD1 agrees at 11 bases. V gave up 0 bases and J gave up 9 bases; unmatched junction bases: 19. Per the germline V gene, CDR1 is LNHNV and CDR2 is YYDKDF (reference sequence). The CDR3 covers 20 residues. The CDR3 coding sequence is TGTGCCACCAGCAGAGAATCAATTAATTCGAGGACAGGGGGCTTCGGTGAGCAGTTCTTC. This codes for CATSRESINSRTGGFGEQFF.

This clone was detected only a few times. V and J are TRBV5-4 and TRBJ2-1; 10 bases are shared with TRBD1. This CDR3 spans 13 amino acids. V gave up 3 bases and J gave up 15 bases; unmatched junction bases: 9. CDR1 is SGHNT, CDR2 YYREEE, per germline (reference sequence). The CDR3 spells CASSSPGTGALFF. Written as DNA, the CDR3 is TGTGCCAGCAGCTCTCCCGGGACAGGGGCGCTGTTCTTC.

The J gene is TRBJ1-2, the V gene TRBV29-1; D may be TRBD1 (5 bases). This CDR3 has 14 residues. The germline V gene encodes CDR1 SQVTM and CDR2 ANQGSEA. With 1 base removed from V and 4 bases from J, the gap between germline ends came to 13 bases. The CDR3 DNA follows: TGCAGCGTTGAAGGGGGCAGTCACGTCTATGGCTACACCTTC. Residues: CSVEGGSHVYGYTF.

This clone was picked up one time. The chain employs TRBV5-1 and TRBJ2-3, with 7 nucleotides matching TRBD1. V lost 4 bases, J lost 2 bases, and 10 bases stayed unmatched. The CDR3 covers 16 residues. CDR1 SGHRS and CDR2 YFSETQ come from the germline V gene. The CDR3 loop is CASSLQDRMTTDTQYF. The CDR3 region has the DNA TGCGCCAGCAGCCTACAGGACAGGATGACCACAGATACGCAGTATTTT. The whole variable domain, remainder taken from reference TRBV5-1 and TRBJ2-3, is KAGVTQTPRYLIKTRGQQVTLSCSPISGHRSVSWYQQTPGQGLQFLFEYFSETQRNKGNFPGRFSGRQFSNSRSEMNVSTLELGDSALYLCASSLQDRMTTDTQYFGPGTRLTVL.

The chain is built from TRBV10-3 and TRBJ2-7; 9 bases match TRBD1. The CDR3 runs to 14 residues. J lost 3 bases, V lost 4 bases, and 4 bases had no gene match. In germline, CDR1 is ENHRY, CDR2 SYGVKD. CDR3 sequence (DNA): TGTGCCATCAGTGGCAAGGACAGGGGCTACGAGCAGTACTTC. Translating it yields CAISGKDRGYEQYF.

CDR3 coding DNA: TGCGCCAGCAGCTTCCAGGGGACAACTAATGAAAAACTGTTTTTT. It is translated as CASSFQGTTNEKLFF. The rearrangement joins TRBV5-1 to TRBJ1-4, with a possible D match to TRBD1 (6 bases). Trimming left V 2 bases short and J 0 bases short, with 8 bases between. The CDR3 covers 15 residues. Germline loops: CDR1 SGHRS, CDR2 YFSETQ.

The sample holds a few counts of this clone. The chain uses TRBV5-4 and TRBJ2-7, with D unclear. CDR1 is SGHNT, CDR2 YYREEE, per germline (reference sequence). CDR3 length: 14 amino acids. V was clipped by 3 bases and J by 2 bases, with 12 bases between them. The CDR3 DNA is TGTGCCAGCAGCTCAGAACAGAATCCCTACGAGCAGTACTTC. This encodes CASSSEQNPYEQYF.

The chain couples TRBV6-6 to TRBJ2-7; 8 bases map to TRBD2. The germline CDR1 and CDR2 sequences are MNHNY and SVGAGI (reference sequence). V gave up 7 bases and J gave up 9 bases; unmatched junction bases: 8. The length of the CDR3 is 12 residues. CDR3 sequence: CASTDPREGQYF. The CDR3 DNA reads as TGTGCCAGCACCGACCCTCGGGAGGGGCAGTACTTC.